The present T cell receptor (beta chain) was sequenced within a study of blood T cell repertoires in COVID-19. Study-wide background: COVID-19 samples, acute and convalescent, were from the United States, Italy and Spain. T cells, B-cell-depleted T cells, or PBMCs provided the cDNA or gDNA that served as material.

Patients from Seattle were sampled longitudinally, starting during active infection. As originally analysed: Nucleated cell number was recorded as an estimate derived from reference gene primer amplification. Repertoires were generated with immunoSEQ multiplex PCR, while TCRdb's copy carries only in-frame clones and drops some. The V and J calls and the clone size are those of that table, but D and trimming were determined from the DNA. The sample contains tens of thousands of clones, 65% to 90% of which appear only once. Per the germline V gene, CDR1 is SNHLY and CDR2 is FYNNEI. V lost 4 bases, J lost 4 bases, and 8 bases lay in between. This CDR3 comprises 13 residues.

The chain joins TRBV2 to TRBJ1-3; D is perhaps TRBD1 (5 bases). The sample was peripheral blood. This sequence was found in a man aged 25 to 40 with COVID-19, enrolled during active disease. CDR3 nucleotides: TGTGCCAGCAGTGCAGGGCTAGGAAACACCATATATTTT. This translates into CASSAGLGNTIYF.